This T cell receptor beta chain comes out of a study of human T cells and chemical hapten exposure. Across the study: A roughly 2 cm by roughly 2 cm inner upper arm patch received 2% DPC for sensitization. 0.01% DPC was applied to the upper back in patch tests, which were read at 6 days. Study results and caveats: Sensitizing to DPC left TCRs with a frequency above 1 in 1000 unaltered.

This CDR3 comprises 15 residues. V dropped 4 bases and J dropped 5 bases, with 18 bases sitting between them. The germline CDR1 and CDR2 sequences are MDHEN and SYDVKM. TCRdb independently ran MiXCR on the RACE reads; one entry per CDR3 protein. The repertoire holds over 55,000 distinct CDR3 sequences, around 10% seen once, with 1.4% in the top ten. The time point: patch test 3, about 24 weeks after DPC sensitization. As to treatment: therapeutic diphenylcyclopropenone sensitization with weekly scalp DPC. A note on this clonotype: Antigen specificity is unknown.

Sequences were derived from whole blood, sampled in connection with sensitization to the hapten diphenylcyclopropenone (DPC). The TCR sequence derives from a woman aged 50 to 60 with alopecia areata. Some clones in this sample may be carry-over from other donors' samples. The gene calls are TRBV28 and TRBJ2-7, with D perhaps assigned TRBD1 or TRBD2 (5 bases each). CDR3 nucleotides: TGTGCCAGCAGTTCCCCCTCGGGGCCCGGGGACGAGCAGTACTTC. Encoded protein: CASSSPSGPGDEQYF.